The next 9 T cell receptor beta chains were all read from a single sample in a study of blood T cell repertoires in COVID-19. Data came from immunoSEQ multiplex PCR; TCRdb stores just in-frame clones and leaves some out. This table holds approximately 230,000 clones, roughly 85% found once. Input material: peripheral blood. These receptors originate from a man under 40 who had recovered from COVID-19.

The CDR3: CAWSVQPGLGYGYTF. DNA of the CDR3: TGTGCCTGGAGTGTACAACCAGGGTTAGGCTATGGCTACACCTTC. This rearrangement joins TRBV30 to TRBJ1-2, with D perhaps TRBD1 (5 bases). The CDR3 extends over 15 amino acids. The ends were cut back, 0 bases at V and 4 bases at J, with 15 bases in the middle. Germline CDR1 is GTSNPN and CDR2 is SVGIG (reference sequence).

This sequence joins TRBV19 and TRBJ2-1, with TRBD2 matching 9 bases. Germline CDR1 is LNHDA and CDR2 is SQIVND (reference sequence). The CDR3 loop spans 15 amino acids. The junction had 13 bases not matched to a gene; V was cut back by 8 bases and J by 8 bases. The CDR3 here is CASAPPGAGGHEQFF. As DNA, the CDR3 is TGTGCCAGTGCCCCGCCGGGAGCGGGGGGTCATGAGCAGTTCTTC. The whole variable domain, filled in from reference TRBV19 and TRBJ2-1, reads DGGITQSPKYLFRKEGQNVTLSCEQNLNHDAMYWYRQDPGQGLRLIYYSQIVNDFQKGDIAEGYSVSREKKESFPLTVTSAQKNPTAFYLCASAPPGAGGHEQFFGPGTRLTVL.

This rearrangement joins TRBV7-6 to TRBJ1-6, with D possibly TRBD1 on 6 matching bases. Germline V CDR1 and CDR2: SGHVS, FNYEAQ. CDR3 size: 16 residues. The V end was cut by 5 bases, the J end by 7 bases, with 18 bases between. CDR3 residues: CASSPRTTGENSPLHF. CDR3 coding DNA: TGTGCCAGCAGCCCTCGGACGACAGGAGAGAATTCACCCCTCCACTTT.

This chain connects TRBV15 to TRBJ2-3, with 10 bases lining up with TRBD2. CDR3 length equals 15 residues. Germline CDR1 reads LNHNV; CDR2 reads YYDKDF (reference sequence). V trimming: 4 bases; J trimming: 1 base; junction bases outside the gene matches: 2. The CDR3 loop reads CATSTGTSGTDTQYF. In DNA, the CDR3 is TGTGCCACCAGCACCGGGACTAGCGGCACAGATACGCAGTATTTT.

The V call is TRBV10-1, the J call TRBJ2-5; D is unresolved. V was pared by 2 bases and J by 2 bases, with 6 bases between. Germline CDR1 is WNHNN and CDR2 is SYGVQD (reference sequence). CDR3 size: 13 residues. CDR3 coding DNA: TGCGCCAGCAGTGAGACAGTTCAAGAGACCCAGTACTTC. Translating it yields CASSETVQETQYF.

The CDR3 region has the DNA TGTGCCACCAGCAGGAATAGTCAGCCCCAGCATTTT. It is translated as CATSRNSQPQHF. V gene TRBV15 combines with J gene TRBJ1-5; D is ambiguous. This CDR3 region has 12 residues. V dropped 3 bases and J dropped 6 bases, with 6 bases sitting between them. Germline V lookup: CDR1 LNHNV, CDR2 YYDKDF (reference sequence). The full variable domain, completed using reference TRBV15 and TRBJ1-5, is DAMVIQNPRYQVTQFGKPVTLSCSQTLNHNVMYWYQQKSSQAPKLLFHYYDKDFNNEADTPDNFQSRRPNTSFCFLDIRSPGLGDTAMYLCATSRNSQPQHFGDGTRLSIL.

This clone was seen just once. The CDR3 loop is CASSTGTGHYGYTF. The CDR3 DNA sequence: TGTGCCAGCAGCACGGGGACAGGGCACTATGGCTACACCTTC. The genes are TRBV6-5 and TRBJ1-2, with 9 positions matching TRBD1. Trimming at V came to 6 bases and at J to 3 bases, leaving 5 bases not matched to a gene. The CDR3 sequence is 14 residues long. The germline gives CDR1 MNHEY, CDR2 SVGAGI.

The V call is TRBV19, the J call TRBJ1-2; the D gene is possibly TRBD1 (6 bases). The V end lost 10 bases, the J end lost 6 bases, and 12 bases lay between the germline ends. Per the germline V gene, CDR1 is LNHDA and CDR2 is SQIVND (reference sequence). The CDR3 contains 11 residues. The DNA for the CDR3 is TGTGCCACCGGACAGATACATGGCTACACCTTC. It codes for CATGQIHGYTF.

The rearrangement joins TRBV6-2 or TRBV6-3 to TRBJ2-2; 14 bases match TRBD2. V trimming: 6 bases; J trimming: 5 bases; junction bases outside the gene matches: 14. The CDR3 consists of 19 residues. Germline V gives CDR1 MNHEY, CDR2 SVGEGT. CDR3 sequence (DNA): TGTGCCAGCAGCCGACGACTAGCGGGGGGGCGGTTGGCGACCGGGGAGCTGTTTTTT. Encoded protein: CASSRRLAGGRLATGELFF.